The 25 T cell receptor beta chains below all came from one sample that was sequenced in a study of breast tumors, draining lymph nodes, adjacent tissues. TCRdb recomputed calls from the multiplex PCR reads with MiXCR, one row per CDR3 protein. Among 85,000 to 130,000 distinct CDR3 sequences listed, about 30% were seen once. Samples came from axillary lymph nodes draining the breast cancer. Sequencing used axillary lymph node tissue. The receptors were sampled from a female donor with breast cancer. Some clones in this sample may be carry-over from other donors' samples.

The rearrangement links TRBV9 to TRBJ1-6; 9 bases line up with TRBD1. CDR1 is SGDLS and CDR2 is YYNGEE in the germline V gene. The CDR3 loop spans 16 amino acids. The V segment lost 1 base and the J segment 5 bases; nucleotides outside the gene matches: 4. CDR3 DNA: TGTGCCAGCAGCGTACGGGACAGGGCGAATAATTCACCCCTCCACTTT. Translation: CASSVRDRANNSPLHF.

The chain uses TRBV19 and TRBJ1-6, with 12 bases matching TRBD1. The length of the CDR3 is 19 residues. The germline V gene encodes CDR1 LNHDA and CDR2 SQIVND (reference sequence). With V trimmed by 5 bases and J by 1 base, 9 bases remained unmatched. CDR3 protein: CASSPIGDRGRSYNSPLHF. CDR3 in DNA: TGTGCCAGTAGTCCCATCGGGGACAGGGGGCGATCCTATAATTCACCCCTCCACTTT.

This clonotype was seen repeatedly, ten times or more. V usage is TRBV20-1 and J usage is TRBJ2-3; TRBD1 might be the D (6 bases). The V end was cut by 3 bases, the J end by 7 bases, with 11 bases between. Looked up from germline, CDR1 is DFQATT and CDR2 is SNEGSKA (reference sequence). The CDR3 totals 12 residues. CDR3 DNA sequence: TGCAGTGCTAGGGGGGCCAGCCATACGCAGTATTTT. Protein product: CSARGASHTQYF.

The chain employs TRBV29-1 and TRBJ2-1; D is unresolved. Trimming shortened V by 8 bases and J by 1 base, and 0 bases separated the two germline ends. This CDR3 has 9 amino acids. In germline, CDR1 is SQVTM, CDR2 ANQGSEA. This CDR3 reads CSSYNEQFF. In nucleotides, the CDR3 is TGCAGCTCCTACAATGAGCAGTTCTTC.

Comments on this clonotype: The junction and the germline gene differ at one end; a read error may be behind it. In DNA form, the CDR3 reads TGCGCCAGCAGCTTCGGGGGCGCTCAGTACAATGAGCAGCTCTTC. This sequence encodes CASSFGGAQYNEQLF. The rearrangement uses TRBV7-2 and TRBJ2-1; tentatively, D is TRBD1 or TRBD2 (6 bases each). The germline V gene has CDR1 SGHTA and CDR2 FQGNSA. The CDR3 sequence is 15 residues long.

The chain links TRBV20-1 to TRBJ2-3; TRBD2 agrees at 13 bases. The CDR3 extends over 14 amino acids. CDR1 and CDR2 from the germline V gene are DFQATT and SNEGSKA (reference sequence). V gave up 5 bases and J gave up 11 bases; unmatched junction bases: 10. CDR3 bases: TGCAGTGCTCAACTAGCGGGGGGGAACAATGAGCAGTATTTT. Translation: CSAQLAGGNNEQYF.

CDR3 sequence: CASNQGKGPQHF. CDR3 sequence (DNA): TGTGCCAGCAATCAGGGGAAAGGGCCCCAGCATTTT. The chain recombines TRBV2 with TRBJ1-5; D is possibly TRBD1 (6 bases). Per the germline V gene, CDR1 is SNHLY and CDR2 is FYNNEI. The germline V and J ends were trimmed by 7 bases and 9 bases, with 13 bases remaining between them. This CDR3 has 12 residues. The complete variable domain, with remaining parts taken from reference TRBV2 and TRBJ1-5, reads EPEVTQTPSHQVTQMGQEVILRCVPISNHLYFYWYRQILGQKVEFLVSFYNNEISEKSEIFDDQFSVERPDGSNFTLKIRSTKLEDSAMYFCASNQGKGPQHFGDGTRLSIL.

About this clonotype itself: A much larger clone is a single base away; this may be a read error. The chain is built from TRBV9 and TRBJ2-3; 7 positions match TRBD1. The CDR3 covers 14 residues. Looked up from germline, CDR1 is SGDLS and CDR2 is YYNGEE. In DNA form, the CDR3 reads TGTGCCAGCAGCGTAGAAACAGGGGCAGATACGCAGTCTTTT. Encoded protein: CASSVETGADTQSF. The full variable domain, completed using reference TRBV9 and TRBJ2-3, is DSGVTQTPKHLITATGQRVTLRCSPRSGDLSVYWYQQSLDQGLQFLIQYYNGEERAKGNILERFSAQQFPDLHSELNLSSLELGDSALYFCASSVETGADTQSFGPGTRLTVL.

In its sample, this clonotype was seen many times. The chain couples TRBV5-6 to TRBJ1-5, with 8 bases that match TRBD1. With 4 bases clipped from V and 2 bases from J, the junction kept 5 bases outside the gene matches. This CDR3 has 15 residues. Germline V gene data show CDR1 as SGHDT and CDR2 as YYEEEE. As DNA, the CDR3 is TGTGCCAGCAGCACAGGGGGTTGGGGCAATCAGCCCCAGCATTTT. This translates into CASSTGGWGNQPQHF.

In this sample, this clonotype turned up many times. This chain uses TRBV28 with TRBJ2-7, with unresolved D. V gave up 6 bases and J gave up 3 bases, with 6 bases separating them. CDR1 is MDHEN and CDR2 is SYDVKM in the germline V gene. The CDR3 runs 11 residues. CDR3 loop: CASRDLYEQYF. Written as DNA, the CDR3 is TGTGCCAGCAGGGATCTCTACGAGCAGTACTTC.

This clonotype appeared many times. V gene TRBV5-6 combines with J gene TRBJ1-2; no clear D. Trimming removed 4 bases from V and 0 bases from J, with 10 bases in between. Germline V gives CDR1 SGHDT, CDR2 YYEEEE. The CDR3 has 14 amino acids. CDR3 sequence: CASSGPEPNYGYTF. Here the CDR3 DNA reads TGTGCCAGCAGCGGACCGGAGCCTAACTATGGCTACACCTTC.

This clonotype was seen ten or more times. The gene calls are TRBV12-3 or TRBV12-4 and TRBJ2-7; 11 nucleotides line up with TRBD1. Trimming took 2 bases from V and 4 from J; bases not matched to a gene: 4. The CDR3 sequence is 15 residues long. The CDR3, as DNA: TGTGCCAGCAGTTTAAAGGGACAGGGGGTTTACGAGCAGTACTTC. This translates into CASSLKGQGVYEQYF.

The chain recombines TRBV2 with TRBJ1-2; weak D call: TRBD1 (6 bases). This CDR3 comprises 14 residues. Per germline, CDR1 SNHLY and CDR2 FYNNEI. V was shortened by 6 bases and J by 10 bases, with 21 bases between the two germline ends. The CDR3 DNA reads as TGTGCCAGCAGGAAGATACAGGGAAGGGGGGACTACACCTTC. Protein product: CASRKIQGRGDYTF. The full variable domain, in which reference TRBV2 and TRBJ1-2 provide the parts outside the CDR3, is EPEVTQTPSHQVTQMGQEVILRCVPISNHLYFYWYRQILGQKVEFLVSFYNNEISEKSEIFDDQFSVERPDGSNFTLKIRSTKLEDSAMYFCASRKIQGRGDYTFGSGTRLTVV.

The sample holds many counts of this clonotype. J is TRBJ2-5 and V is TRBV3-1, with D perhaps given as TRBD1 or TRBD2 (5 bases each). V lost 5 bases and J 2 bases, leaving 9 bases between the germline ends. Germline CDR1 LGHDT, CDR2 YNNKEL (reference sequence). CDR3 length: 13 residues. CDR3 sequence reads: CASSMGPQETQYF. In DNA form, the CDR3 reads TGTGCCAGCAGCATGGGACCTCAAGAGACCCAGTACTTC.

This clonotype has ten or more counts. The chain combines TRBV28 with TRBJ1-4; 8 bases map to TRBD1. Germline values: CDR1 MDHEN, CDR2 SYDVKM. After removal of 5 bases from V and 7 bases from J, the junction contained 9 bases not matched to a gene. CDR3 length equals 15 residues. This chain's CDR3 is CASSPDRGESEKLFF. The CDR3 DNA follows: TGTGCCAGCAGTCCTGACAGGGGAGAAAGTGAAAAACTGTTTTTT.

As regards this clonotype: At one of its ends the junction is not consistent with the germline gene, which may arise from a read error. The V gene is TRBV11-2, the J gene TRBJ1-2; D call uncertain. Germline CDR1 is SGHAT and CDR2 is FQNNGV. This CDR3 comprises 14 residues. The CDR3 sequence is CASSLEPRPYGCTF. For the CDR3, the DNA is TGTGCCAGCAGCTTAGAGCCAAGACCATATGGCTGCACCTTC.

This clonotype occurred many times. The CDR3 DNA reads as TGTGCCAGCAGTTACAGGGCAGGGTCATACAATGAGCAGTTCTTC. Residues: CASSYRAGSYNEQFF. This chain uses TRBV6-6 with TRBJ2-1; possibly TRBD1 for D (5 bases). Trimming left V 2 bases short and J 4 bases short, with 12 bases between. The germline V gene has CDR1 MNHNY and CDR2 SVGAGI (reference sequence). The CDR3 extends over 15 amino acids.

V is TRBV5-1 and J is TRBJ1-1; D unresolved. The CDR3 length is 14 residues. Per germline, CDR1 SGHRS and CDR2 YFSETQ. Trimming took off 0 bases at V and 0 bases at J, with 6 bases between the two ends. The CDR3, as DNA: TGCGCCAGCAGCTTGGAAGTGTTGAACACTGAAGCTTTCTTT. Translated: CASSLEVLNTEAFF.

By proportion, this clonotype is medium-sized (0.01 to 0.1%). The chain uses TRBV7-3 and TRBJ2-5; D possibly uses TRBD1 or TRBD2 (6 bases each). From germline, CDR1 is SGHTA and CDR2 FQGTGA. The CDR3 sequence is 14 residues long. Deletions cut 2 bases from V and 2 bases from J, with 9 bases between. CDR3 sequence: CASSLGGGQETQYF. The CDR3 DNA is TGTGCCAGCAGCTTAGGAGGGGGTCAAGAGACCCAGTACTTC.

In its sample, this clonotype was seen many times. The chain's CDR3 is CASSLDRANLPNYGYTF. As DNA, the CDR3 is TGTGCCAGCAGCCTCGACAGGGCGAACCTTCCTAACTATGGCTACACCTTC. The chain recombines TRBV6-5 with TRBJ1-2; 7 nucleotides agree with TRBD1. The CDR3 length is 17 residues. Germline CDR1 MNHEY, CDR2 SVGAGI. The J segment lost 0 bases and the V segment lost 6 bases, leaving 13 bases of the junction unmatched.

About this clonotype itself: Germline is not matched at one junction end, which may reflect a read error. V gene TRBV6-2 or TRBV6-3 combines with J gene TRBJ2-2; 8 bases align to TRBD2. CDR1 and CDR2 from the germline V gene are MNHEY and SVGEGT. The CDR3 has 17 amino acids. CDR3 DNA: TGTGCCAGCAGGCCCTTGACTAGCGCCGCGAACACCGGGGAGCTGTGTTTT. This encodes CASRPLTSAANTGELCF.

This clonotype occurred many times. The gene calls are TRBV4-3 and TRBJ2-1; 13 bases agree with TRBD2. Trimming cost V 2 bases and J 1 base; bases outside gene matches: 5. The CDR3 totals 18 residues. CDR1 LGHNA and CDR2 YSLEER come from the germline V gene. CDR3 loop: CASSQTGLAGLSYNEQFF. The CDR3 DNA reads TGCGCCAGCAGCCAAACGGGACTAGCGGGGTTATCCTACAATGAGCAGTTCTTC.

This clonotype has ten or more counts. The chain uses TRBV12-5 and TRBJ1-5; 8 bases line up with TRBD1. Germline CDR1 and CDR2: LGHNT and FRNRAP. The CDR3 contains 17 residues. The V segment lost 3 bases and the J segment 7 bases; nucleotides outside the gene matches: 14. CDR3 residues: CASGFVKNRGGEQPQHF. The CDR3 DNA sequence: TGTGCTAGTGGTTTCGTTAAAAACAGGGGGGGGGAACAGCCCCAGCATTTT. The entire variable domain, with the rest obtained from reference TRBV12-5 and TRBJ1-5, is as follows: DARVTQTPRHKVTEMGQEVTMRCQPILGHNTVFWYRQTMMQGLELLAYFRNRAPLDDSGMPKDRFSAEMPDATLATLKIQPSEPRDSAVYFCASGFVKNRGGEQPQHFGDGTRLSIL.

This clonotype occurred a few times. Just one base apart from a much larger clone, this may be a read error. The chain uses TRBV3-1 and TRBJ2-3; TRBD2 is a possible D gene (5 bases). This CDR3 spans 14 amino acids. V was cut by 1 base and J by 8 bases, with 13 bases left in between. CDR1 LGHDT and CDR2 YNNKEL come from the germline V gene (reference sequence). CDR3 sequence (DNA): TGTGCCAGCAGCCAAGTGGGGAAAGGAGGTACGCAGTATTTT. It yields the protein CASSQVGKGGTQYF.

The table lists this clonotype with a count of one. The chain combines TRBV20-1 with TRBJ2-5; D is unresolved. V was cut by 6 bases and J by 5 bases, with 13 bases left in between. Looked up from germline, CDR1 is DFQATT and CDR2 is SNEGSKA (reference sequence). There are 12 residues in the CDR3. This CDR3 is CSATTQHETQYF. CDR3 DNA: TGCAGTGCCACAACGCAGCACGAGACCCAGTACTTC.